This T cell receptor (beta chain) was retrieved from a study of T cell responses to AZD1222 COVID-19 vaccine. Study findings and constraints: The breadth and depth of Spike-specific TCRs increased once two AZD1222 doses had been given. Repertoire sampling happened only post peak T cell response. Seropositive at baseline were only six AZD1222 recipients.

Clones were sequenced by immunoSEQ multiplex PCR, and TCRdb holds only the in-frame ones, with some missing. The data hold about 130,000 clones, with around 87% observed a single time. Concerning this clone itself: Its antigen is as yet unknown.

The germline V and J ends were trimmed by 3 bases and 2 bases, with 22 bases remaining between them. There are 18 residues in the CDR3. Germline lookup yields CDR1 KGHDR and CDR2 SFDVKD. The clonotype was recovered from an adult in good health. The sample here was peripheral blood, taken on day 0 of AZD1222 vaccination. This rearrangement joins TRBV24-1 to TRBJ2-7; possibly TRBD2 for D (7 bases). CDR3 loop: CATSDPRRGEGGPYEQYF. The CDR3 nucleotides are TGTGCCACCAGTGATCCGAGGCGAGGGGAGGGGGGGCCCTACGAGCAGTACTTC.